Below are 10 T cell receptor beta chains sequenced from a single sample in a study of spatial heterogeneity in lung cancer. Notes on the study in general: The study found that expanded intratumoral alpha and beta TCR counts tracked tumor mutation counts.

Described time point: sample taken at primary tumor resection. The antigens for these receptors are not known. TCRdb fed the 5' RACE reads into MiXCR, producing one record per CDR3 protein. The table has more than 2,000 distinct CDR3 sequences, about 35% seen once. Here the sequenced sample was lung tumor tissue, taken at surgery. The receptors were gathered from a male donor with early-stage non-small cell lung cancer.

By sample fraction, this clonotype is medium-sized. Found in a library prepared for alpha chains, this beta chain is an off-target read, and its abundance has little meaning. The CDR3 spells CASSLGQLNTGELFF. CDR3 DNA: TGTGCCAGCAGCTTAGGACAGTTAAACACCGGGGAGCTGTTTTTT. The chain recombines TRBV7-2 with TRBJ2-2, with a tentative D call TRBD1 (5 bases). CDR1 is SGHTA, CDR2 FQGNSA, per germline. The CDR3 extends over 15 amino acids. The germline V and J ends were trimmed by 1 base and 2 bases, with 8 bases remaining between them.

As to this clonotype: This beta chain lies outside the target of a library built for alpha chains; its clone size means little. The chain uses TRBV7-2 and TRBJ2-1, with TRBD1 matching over 9 bases. The trim removed 4 bases at V and 7 bases at J, leaving 11 bases unmatched. CDR1 is SGHTA and CDR2 is FQGNSA in the germline V gene. The CDR3 runs to 16 residues. In nucleotides, the CDR3 is TGTGCCAGCAGCTCATTCCGGGACAGGGTGAGGAATGAGCAGTTCTTC. It codes for CASSSFRDRVRNEQFF.

By share, this clonotype counts as medium-sized. A library made for alpha chains picked up this beta chain off target, so its size means little. This rearrangement joins TRBV9 to TRBJ2-3; D call uncertain. The CDR3 spans 12 residues. Germline values: CDR1 SGDLS, CDR2 YYNGEE. V lost 3 bases, J lost 5 bases, and 7 bases lay in between. Written as DNA, the CDR3 is TGTGCCAGCAGCGCGAATAGAGATACGCAGTATTTT. Translating gives CASSANRDTQYF.

By sample share, this clonotype is medium-sized (0.01 to 0.1%). Within a library made for alpha chains, this beta chain is off target, and its count is uninformative. J is TRBJ2-3 and V is TRBV28; 9 bases match TRBD2. Looked up from germline, CDR1 is MDHEN and CDR2 is SYDVKM. This CDR3 contains 15 residues. J lost 2 bases, V lost 6 bases, and 6 bases had no gene match. The CDR3 loop is CASSPRLAVTDTQYF. The DNA for the CDR3 is TGTGCCAGCAGCCCGAGACTAGCGGTCACAGATACGCAGTATTTT. The complete variable domain, with remaining parts taken from reference TRBV28 and TRBJ2-3, reads DVKVTQSSRYLVKRTGEKVFLECVQDMDHENMFWYRQDPGLGLRLIYFSYDVKMKEKGDIPEGYSVSREKKERFSLILESASTNQTSMYLCASSPRLAVTDTQYFGPGTRLTVL.

Relative to its sample, this clonotype is large. Being off target in a library aimed at alpha chains, this beta chain has a size of little meaning. This rearrangement joins TRBV6-5 to TRBJ1-6; D is possibly TRBD1 (5 bases). The CDR3 extends over 13 amino acids. V gave up 2 bases and J gave up 9 bases, with 8 bases separating them. Germline values: CDR1 MNHEY, CDR2 SVGAGI. CDR3: CASSYERGSPLHF. CDR3 nucleotides: TGTGCCAGCAGTTACGAAAGGGGTTCACCCCTCCACTTT.

Note on this clonotype: This beta chain is an unintended read in a library built for alpha chains; its size means little. The rearrangement links TRBV6-1 to TRBJ1-5; D is possibly TRBD1 (5 bases). CDR3 length: 20 amino acids. Per the germline V gene, CDR1 is MNHNS and CDR2 is SASEGT. The V gene lost 4 bases and the J gene lost 0 bases, with 25 bases spanning the gap. CDR3 sequence reads: CASSGRGTPKSPYSNQPQHF. CDR3 bases: TGTGCCAGCAGTGGCCGGGGGACGCCCAAGAGCCCCTATAGCAATCAGCCCCAGCATTTT.

This clonotype was counted a few times. Since the library was made to target alpha chains, this beta chain is a stray read and its abundance is not meaningful. This sequence joins TRBV20-1 and TRBJ2-7; 7 nucleotides align to TRBD2. The length of the CDR3 is 13 residues. Germline trimming cut 2 bases from V and 7 bases from J; bases unmatched to any gene: 8. Germline CDR1 DFQATT, CDR2 SNEGSKA (reference sequence). CDR3 region: CSARHSGSGEQYF. CDR3 sequence (DNA): TGCAGTGCTAGACATAGCGGGTCGGGGGAGCAGTACTTC.

On this clonotype itself: Since it is a stray read in a library aimed at alpha chains, this beta chain has a size that is not meaningful. The rearrangement uses TRBV2 and TRBJ1-5, with D hard to call. V was shortened by 0 bases and J by 3 bases, with 9 bases between the two germline ends. Per germline, CDR1 SNHLY and CDR2 FYNNEI. CDR3 length equals 15 residues. The CDR3: CASSEAYQFNQPQHF. CDR3 nucleotide sequence: TGTGCCAGCAGTGAAGCCTACCAATTCAATCAGCCCCAGCATTTT.

A word on this clonotype: This beta chain lies outside the target of a library built for alpha chains; its clone size means little. This chain uses TRBV28 with TRBJ2-7; no clear D gene. Trimming pared 3 bases from V and 2 bases from J, leaving 14 bases between. The CDR3 has 15 residues. Germline-derived CDR1 and CDR2 are MDHEN and SYDVKM. The CDR3 sequence is CASSFHTSGPYEQYF. CDR3 in DNA: TGTGCCAGCAGTTTTCATACATCAGGCCCCTACGAGCAGTACTTC.

By sample share, this clonotype is medium-sized. This beta chain came through as a stray read in a library set up for alpha chains, and its size says little. The chain carries TRBV28 and TRBJ2-6, with 7 bases matching TRBD1. CDR3 length: 16 residues. Germline-derived CDR1 and CDR2 are MDHEN and SYDVKM. V shed 4 bases, J shed 2 bases, and the junction held 5 bases outside the gene matches. Here the CDR3 DNA reads TGTGCCAGCAGTTCCCCCGGGACAGCTGGGGCCAACGTCCTGACTTTC. Translated, it gives CASSSPGTAGANVLTF.